This T cell receptor (beta chain) was recovered during a study of identical twins. Germline V CDR1 and CDR2: SGHVS, FQNEAQ. J lost 0 bases, V lost 3 bases, and 6 bases had no gene match. The CDR3 loop spans 17 amino acids. Template switching introduced a universal primer site, and the cDNA bore unique molecular identifiers. TCRdb reprocessed the 5' RACE reads via MiXCR and lists one record per CDR3 protein. The sample has about 570,000 distinct CDR3 sequences, nearly 10% seen once; the top ten hold 3%. Study observations and caveats: Sharing of beta out-of-frame sequences by twins showed a weaker excess. There is a chance that invariant MAIT and iNKT cells partially muddied zero-insertion analyses. Where out-of-frame alpha sequences were twin-shared, they showed excess low generation probability.

This clonotype came up a few times. Its antigen is unknown. The same specimen was also included in a second study, on yellow fever vaccine responses in identical twins.

This sequence joins TRBV7-8 and TRBJ2-1; TRBD2 aligns across 9 bases. The source is a woman between 18 and 29 years old in good health. The sample was PBMCs. The DNA of the CDR3 is TGTGCCAGCAGCTTTTTAGCGGGGGCCCCCTCCTACAATGAGCAGTTCTTC. This gives the protein CASSFLAGAPSYNEQFF.